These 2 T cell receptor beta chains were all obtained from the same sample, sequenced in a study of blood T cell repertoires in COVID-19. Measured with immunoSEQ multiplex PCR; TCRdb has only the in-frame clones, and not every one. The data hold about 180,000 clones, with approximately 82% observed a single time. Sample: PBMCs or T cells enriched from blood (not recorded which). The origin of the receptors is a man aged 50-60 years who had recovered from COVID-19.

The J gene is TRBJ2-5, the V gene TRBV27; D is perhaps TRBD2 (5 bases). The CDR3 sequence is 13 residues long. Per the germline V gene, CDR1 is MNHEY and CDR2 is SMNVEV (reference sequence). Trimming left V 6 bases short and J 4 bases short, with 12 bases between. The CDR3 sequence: CASSPLGVETQYF. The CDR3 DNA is TGTGCCAGCAGCCCGCTCGGGGTAGAGACCCAGTACTTC.

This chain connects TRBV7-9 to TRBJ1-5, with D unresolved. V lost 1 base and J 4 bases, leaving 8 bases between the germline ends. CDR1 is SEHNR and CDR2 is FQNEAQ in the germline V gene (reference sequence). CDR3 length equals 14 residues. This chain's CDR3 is CASSLEERNQPQHF. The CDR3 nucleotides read TGTGCCAGCAGCTTAGAGGAGAGGAATCAGCCCCAGCATTTT.